The present entry profiles one T cell receptor (beta chain) with its context. Its target is unknown. This entry is derived from a study of PD-1 blockade in classical Hodgkin lymphoma. V was trimmed by 7 bases and J by 2 bases, leaving 13 bases between them. The germline gives CDR1 MNHEY, CDR2 SMNVEV (reference sequence). The CDR3 runs to 14 residues. Findings and limits, study-wide: Patients were excluded if nivolumab began under 1 year after ASCT (the autologous transplant).

Every patient had relapsed following autologous stem cell transplantation, and cohorts differed in brentuximab vedotin exposure. Clones were read by immunoSEQ multiplex PCR, and TCRdb kept only the in-frame ones, dropping some. The profile shows some 90,000 clones, nearly 95% of them singletons. Sequenced material: peripheral blood mononuclear cells (PBMCs), taken before the second cycle of nivolumab. The receptor was derived from a human donor with classical Hodgkin lymphoma. V usage is TRBV27 and J usage is TRBJ2-3; no reliable D call. This chain's CDR3 is CASTATAATDTQYF. CDR3 DNA sequence: TGTGCCAGCACCGCTACCGCCGCCACAGATACGCAGTATTTT.